Given below is one T cell receptor (beta chain) in context. Its specificity is unknown. The data belong to a study of Graves' ophthalmopathy and Graves' hyperthyroidism. For repertoire sequencing, the TCR beta CDR3 regions were amplified from RNA transcripts. Amplification began with first-round RT-PCR using HTBI primers, then second-round multiplex PCR was performed. TCRdb fed the multiplex PCR reads into MiXCR, producing one record per CDR3 protein. The table has about 700,000 distinct CDR3 sequences, just over 40% seen once. Study conclusions and caveats: The model forecast ophthalmopathy progression, reaching roughly 70% sensitivity and roughly 72% specificity. The blood repertoire also included most expanded thyroid clonotypes above 0.001 frequency.

None of the included patients had other autoimmune diseases, uncontrolled infections, pregnancy or lactation, as these led to exclusion. As diagnostic evidence, clinical symptoms, serum thyroxine, TRAb, thyroid ultrasound and orbital computed tomography were relied upon. This CDR3 has 15 amino acids. V was clipped by 6 bases and J by 2 bases; unmatched bases: 8. From germline, CDR1 is ENHRY and CDR2 SYGVKD. The source is an adult man with Graves' ophthalmopathy. Sequencing used peripheral blood. The chain employs TRBV10-3 and TRBJ2-5; 8 bases are shared with TRBD1. The CDR3 DNA follows: TGTGCCATCAGACCCGGGACAGGTCATCAAGAGACCCAGTACTTC. Translated: CAIRPGTGHQETQYF.